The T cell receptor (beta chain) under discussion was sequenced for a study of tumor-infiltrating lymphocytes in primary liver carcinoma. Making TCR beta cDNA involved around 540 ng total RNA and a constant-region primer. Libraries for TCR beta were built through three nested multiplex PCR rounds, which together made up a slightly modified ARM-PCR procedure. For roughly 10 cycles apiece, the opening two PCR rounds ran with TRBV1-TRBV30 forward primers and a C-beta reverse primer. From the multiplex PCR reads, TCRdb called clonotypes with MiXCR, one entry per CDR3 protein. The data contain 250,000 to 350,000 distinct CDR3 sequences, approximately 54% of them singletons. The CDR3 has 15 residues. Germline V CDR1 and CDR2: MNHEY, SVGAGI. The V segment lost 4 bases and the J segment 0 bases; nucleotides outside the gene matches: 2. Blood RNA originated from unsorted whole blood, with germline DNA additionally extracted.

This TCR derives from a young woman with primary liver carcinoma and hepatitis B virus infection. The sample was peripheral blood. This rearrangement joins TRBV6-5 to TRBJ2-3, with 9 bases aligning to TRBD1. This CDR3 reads CASSWTGVSTDTQYF. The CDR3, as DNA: TGTGCCAGCAGTTGGACAGGGGTTAGCACAGATACGCAGTATTTT.